Listed here are 20 T cell receptor beta chains from one sample, sequenced in a study of CD8+ T cells in alopecia areata. Sample treatment: oral pan-JAK inhibitor, 5-10 mg twice daily. Sequencing templates came from extracted RNA that was reverse transcribed into cDNA. The assay was immunoSEQ multiplex PCR, and TCRdb's table has in-frame clones only and misses some. The sample lists fewer than 250,000 clones; under 80% were seen once. This specimen was CD4+ T cells sorted from blood, taken around week 50, from a patient treated with tofacitinib. The receptors come from a human donor with alopecia areata.

The chain links TRBV4-1 to TRBJ2-1; D is perhaps TRBD2 (7 bases). V lost 5 bases, J lost 8 bases, and 19 bases lay in between. Germline V gene lookup returns CDR1 MGHRA and CDR2 YSYEKL. The CDR3 is 15 residues long. CDR3 amino acids: CASSSRGAGADEQFF. The CDR3 region has the DNA TGCGCCAGCAGCTCCCGGGGGGCGGGGGCCGATGAGCAGTTCTTC.

The chain carries TRBV6-1 and TRBJ2-7; D could derive from TRBD1 or TRBD2 (5 bases each). Trimming cost V 8 bases and J 0 bases, with 11 bases left between them. The CDR3 extends over 13 amino acids. The germline V gene encodes CDR1 MNHNS and CDR2 SASEGT. CDR3 region: CASRGRSSYEQYF. Here the CDR3 DNA reads TGTGCCAGCCGGGGCAGAAGCTCCTACGAGCAGTACTTC.

The count of this clone is one. This rearrangement joins TRBV29-1 to TRBJ1-1; no clear D. Trimming stripped 2 bases from V and 10 bases from J, with 8 bases between. Germline V gives CDR1 SQVTM, CDR2 ANQGSEA. CDR3 length: 10 amino acids. The CDR3 region has the DNA TGCAGCGTTGAAAGTGGAGGAGCTTTCTTT. It yields the protein CSVESGGAFF.

V is TRBV29-1 and J is TRBJ2-3; 10 nucleotides agree with TRBD2. V shed 6 bases and J 4 bases; nucleotides not matched to a gene: 4. CDR1 is SQVTM and CDR2 is ANQGSEA in the germline V gene. This CDR3 region has 13 residues. DNA for the CDR3: TGCAGCGTCGGGACTAGCGTAGCAGATACGCAGTATTTT. Encoded protein: CSVGTSVADTQYF.

This clone was detected only once. The chain has TRBV15 and TRBJ2-5; no clear D. Trimming left V 4 bases short and J 5 bases short, with 8 bases between. CDR1 and CDR2 (germline): LNHNV, YYDKDF (reference sequence). The length of the CDR3 is 12 residues. The CDR3 region has the DNA TGTGCCACCAGCAAGGGATTCGAGACCCAGTACTTC. This translates into CATSKGFETQYF.

CDR3 region: CASGPQGYEQYF. In DNA form, the CDR3 reads TGTGCTAGTGGTCCACAGGGGTACGAGCAGTACTTC. V gene TRBV12-5 combines with J gene TRBJ2-7; 7 bases align to TRBD1. CDR1 and CDR2 (germline): LGHNT, FRNRAP. V was clipped by 5 bases and J by 4 bases; unmatched bases: 2. This CDR3 spans 12 amino acids. Full variable domain (missing parts from reference TRBV12-5 and TRBJ2-7): DARVTQTPRHKVTEMGQEVTMRCQPILGHNTVFWYRQTMMQGLELLAYFRNRAPLDDSGMPKDRFSAEMPDATLATLKIQPSEPRDSAVYFCASGPQGYEQYFGPGTRLTVT.

The chain recombines TRBV6-1 with TRBJ2-5; TRBD2 might be the D (5 bases). Germline V CDR1 and CDR2: MNHNS, SASEGT. The germline V and J ends were trimmed by 2 bases and 11 bases, with 12 bases remaining between them. CDR3 size: 12 residues. DNA for the CDR3: TGTGCCAGCAGTGAATTTCCAGCGGCACAGTACTTC. Its protein is CASSEFPAAQYF.

This clone was recorded only once. This chain links TRBV29-1 with TRBJ1-1, with 10 bases matching TRBD1. The CDR3 has 14 residues. V lost 4 bases, J lost 10 bases, and 12 bases stayed unmatched. The germline V gene encodes CDR1 SQVTM and CDR2 ANQGSEA. This CDR3 is CSVGLRDRGARAFF. In DNA, the CDR3 is TGCAGCGTTGGCCTACGGGACAGGGGCGCTCGAGCTTTCTTT.

This clone was detected only a few times. The same CDR3 can be traced to other DNA sequences in this sample. The chain uses TRBV2 and TRBJ1-1, with D perhaps matching TRBD1 (5 bases). V lost 7 bases and J 0 bases, leaving 9 bases between the germline ends. The CDR3 length is 13 residues. Germline V gene sequence: CDR1 SNHLY, CDR2 FYNNEI. CDR3 sequence: CASNEGMNTEAFF. In nucleotides, the CDR3 is TGTGCCAGCAATGAGGGGATGAACACTGAAGCTTTCTTT.

This clone was picked up one time. The chain employs TRBV9 and TRBJ1-5; 7 nucleotides align to TRBD1. Trimming at V came to 3 bases and at J to 3 bases, leaving 3 bases not matched to a gene. Germline lookup yields CDR1 SGDLS and CDR2 YYNGEE. CDR3 length equals 14 residues. The CDR3 reads CASSAGQVNQPQHF. CDR3 nucleotide sequence: TGTGCCAGCAGCGCAGGACAGGTCAATCAGCCCCAGCATTTT.

The rearrangement links TRBV28 to TRBJ2-4; possibly TRBD1 for D (6 bases). V was shortened by 5 bases and J by 1 base, with 18 bases between the two germline ends. The CDR3 totals 17 residues. CDR1 MDHEN and CDR2 SYDVKM come from the germline V gene. The CDR3 loop is CASSPPGQIWAKNIQYF. CDR3 bases: TGTGCCAGCAGTCCCCCCGGACAGATTTGGGCCAAAAACATTCAGTACTTC.

This chain uses TRBV2 with TRBJ2-5; D remains ambiguous. The length of the CDR3 is 14 residues. CDR1 and CDR2 from the germline V gene are SNHLY and FYNNEI. With 5 bases removed from V and 4 bases from J, the gap between germline ends came to 14 bases. The CDR3 sequence is CASSSGSAVETQYF. The CDR3 DNA reads TGTGCCAGCAGTTCGGGCAGCGCCGTAGAGACCCAGTACTTC. The entire variable domain, with the rest obtained from reference TRBV2 and TRBJ2-5, is as follows: EPEVTQTPSHQVTQMGQEVILRCVPISNHLYFYWYRQILGQKVEFLVSFYNNEISEKSEIFDDQFSVERPDGSNFTLKIRSTKLEDSAMYFCASSSGSAVETQYFGPGTRLLVL.

The chain employs TRBV29-1 and TRBJ1-1; D perhaps matches TRBD1 (6 bases). CDR1 is SQVTM, CDR2 ANQGSEA, per germline. The CDR3 extends over 15 amino acids. Trimming left V 1 base short and J 4 bases short, with 16 bases between. CDR3: CSVEVGQGGGTEAFF. The CDR3 bases are TGCAGCGTTGAAGTAGGGCAGGGAGGGGGCACTGAAGCTTTCTTT.

The rearrangement uses TRBV6-6 and TRBJ2-1; no firm D call. Germline CDR1 and CDR2: MNHNY and SVGAGI (reference sequence). Trimming pared 5 bases from V and 7 bases from J, leaving 12 bases between. The CDR3 sequence is 13 residues long. This CDR3 is CASSNTEWNEQFF. For the CDR3, the DNA is TGTGCCAGCAGTAACACCGAGTGGAATGAGCAGTTCTTC.

In this sample, this clone turned up a few times. The chain recombines TRBV29-1 with TRBJ1-1, with TRBD1 matching over 7 bases. CDR1 is SQVTM and CDR2 is ANQGSEA in the germline V gene. Trimming at V came to 5 bases and at J to 0 bases, leaving 9 bases not matched to a gene. The CDR3 runs 15 residues. This CDR3 is CSVTWGQSMNTEAFF. The CDR3 DNA reads TGCAGCGTTACCTGGGGACAGAGCATGAACACTGAAGCTTTCTTT.

V and J are TRBV30 and TRBJ1-2, with 8 bases fitting TRBD1. V was pared by 6 bases and J by 4 bases, with 7 bases of the junction left unmatched. This CDR3 comprises 13 residues. Germline V gives CDR1 GTSNPN, CDR2 SVGIG (reference sequence). The CDR3: CACYRDRTYGYTF. In DNA form, the CDR3 reads TGTGCCTGCTACCGGGACAGGACCTATGGCTACACCTTC.

This sequence joins TRBV15 and TRBJ1-6; no definite D call. CDR3 size: 12 residues. The germline gives CDR1 LNHNV, CDR2 YYDKDF (reference sequence). V lost 0 bases to trimming and J lost 8 bases, with 2 bases between them. The CDR3 sequence is CATSRDYSPLHF. The CDR3 bases are TGTGCCACCAGCAGAGATTATTCACCCCTCCACTTT.

This sequence joins TRBV30 and TRBJ2-5; D remains unclear. Germline V CDR1 and CDR2: GTSNPN, SVGIG (reference sequence). Trimming stripped 2 bases from V and 4 bases from J, with 11 bases between. This CDR3 comprises 13 residues. This chain's CDR3 is CAWSPRAGETQYF. CDR3 coding DNA: TGTGCCTGGAGTCCTAGGGCCGGAGAGACCCAGTACTTC.

V and J are TRBV7-2 and TRBJ2-7, with D perhaps TRBD1 or TRBD2 (6 bases each). Germline CDR1 and CDR2: SGHTA and FQGNSA. The CDR3 is 15 amino acids. V was cut by 4 bases and J by 3 bases, with 16 bases left in between. The CDR3 loop reads CASSWWVGGGYEQYF. The CDR3 nucleotides are TGTGCCAGCAGCTGGTGGGTAGGGGGAGGCTACGAGCAGTACTTC.

The chain uses TRBV6-1 and TRBJ2-7; the D is unclear. Germline V gene data show CDR1 as MNHNS and CDR2 as SASEGT. Trimming cost V 3 bases and J 12 bases, with 18 bases left between them. The CDR3 sequence is 13 residues long. CDR3 bases: TGTGCCAGCAGTGAGCTTACCGACACCTTGTGGTACTTC. This sequence encodes CASSELTDTLWYF.